This T cell receptor beta chain was identified in a study of blood T cell repertoires in COVID-19. Study-level background: The United States, Italy and Spain supplied acute and convalescent COVID-19 samples.

Original processing methods: The assay estimated nucleated cells by amplifying reference gene primers. TCRdb's copy holds only in-frame clones and misses some; the assay was immunoSEQ multiplex PCR. The V and J calls and the clone size are those of that table, but D and trimming were determined from the DNA. The repertoire holds about 240,000 clones, with 86% as singletons. Trimming left V 2 bases short and J 1 base short, with 9 bases between. Germline V CDR1 and CDR2: SNHLY, FYNNEI. The CDR3 contains 15 residues. In its sample, this clone was seen a few times. This rearrangement joins TRBV2 to TRBJ1-3; tentative D call: TRBD1 (6 bases). The sequenced sample was peripheral blood. The TCR originated in a man older than 75 with acute or convalescent COVID-19. In DNA, the CDR3 is TGTGCCAGCAGTGAAAACAGGGTGTCTGGAAACACCATATATTTT. Protein product: CASSENRVSGNTIYF.